In this sample, the clone carrying this TCR beta chain turned up a few times. As it was prepared, the TCRbeta library received unique molecular identifiers. TCRdb reanalysed the PCR reads using MiXCR and keeps one entry per CDR3 protein. The sample lists about 400,000 distinct CDR3 sequences; roughly 21% were seen once. This sample was taken from a study of T-cell reconstitution after alpha-beta-depleted transplantation in children. Germline values: CDR1 SGHRS, CDR2 YFSETQ. Trimming removed 1 base from V and 3 bases from J; junction bases left unmatched: 6. This CDR3 is 16 amino acids long. The sample in question was PBMCs from the stem cell graft donor, obtained from the stem cell graft. V is TRBV5-1 and J is TRBJ2-3; 9 bases are a match to TRBD2. The clonotype was recovered from a human donor who donated a stem cell graft to a child with acute myeloid leukemia. Here the CDR3 reads CASSLSREGWTDTQYF. The DNA for the CDR3 is TGCGCCAGCAGCTTGTCGCGGGAGGGGTGGACAGATACGCAGTATTTT.